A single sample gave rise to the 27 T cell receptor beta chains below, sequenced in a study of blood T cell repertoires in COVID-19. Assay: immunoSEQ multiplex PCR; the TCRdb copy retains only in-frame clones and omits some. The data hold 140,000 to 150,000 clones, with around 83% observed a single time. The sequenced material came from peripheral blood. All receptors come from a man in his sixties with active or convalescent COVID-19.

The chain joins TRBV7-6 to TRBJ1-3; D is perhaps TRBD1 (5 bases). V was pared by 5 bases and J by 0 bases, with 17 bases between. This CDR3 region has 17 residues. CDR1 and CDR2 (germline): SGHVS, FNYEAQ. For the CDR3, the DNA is TGTGCCAGCAGCGGGGAACAAGGACATAACTCTGGAAACACCATATATTTT. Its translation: CASSGEQGHNSGNTIYF. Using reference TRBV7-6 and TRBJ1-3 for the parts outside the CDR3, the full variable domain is GAGVSQSPRYKVTKRGQDVALRCDPISGHVSLYWYRQALGQGPEFLTYFNYEAQQDKSGLPNDRFSAERPEGSISTLTIQRTEQRDSAMYRCASSGEQGHNSGNTIYFGEGSWLTVV.

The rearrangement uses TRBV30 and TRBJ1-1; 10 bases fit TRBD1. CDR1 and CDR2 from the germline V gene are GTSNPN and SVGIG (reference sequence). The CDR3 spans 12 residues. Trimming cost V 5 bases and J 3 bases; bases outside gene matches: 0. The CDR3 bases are TGTGCCTGGGACAGGGGGCACACTGAAGCTTTCTTT. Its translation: CAWDRGHTEAFF.

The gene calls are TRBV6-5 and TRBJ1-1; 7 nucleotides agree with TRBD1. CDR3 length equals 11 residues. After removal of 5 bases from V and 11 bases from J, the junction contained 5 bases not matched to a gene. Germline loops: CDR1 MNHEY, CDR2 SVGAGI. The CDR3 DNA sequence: TGTGCCAGCAGTCTACAGGGGTACGCTTTCTTT. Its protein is CASSLQGYAFF.

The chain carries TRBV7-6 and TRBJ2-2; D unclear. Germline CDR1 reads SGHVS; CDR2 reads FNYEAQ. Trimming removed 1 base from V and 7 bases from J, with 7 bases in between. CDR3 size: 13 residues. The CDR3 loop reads CASSLVSLGELFF. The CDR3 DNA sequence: TGTGCCAGCAGCTTAGTGTCCCTCGGGGAGCTGTTTTTT.

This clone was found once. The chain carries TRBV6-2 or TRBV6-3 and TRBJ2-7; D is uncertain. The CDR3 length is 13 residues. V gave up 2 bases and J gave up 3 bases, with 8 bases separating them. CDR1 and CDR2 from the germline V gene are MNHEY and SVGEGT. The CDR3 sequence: CASSYIGNYEQYV. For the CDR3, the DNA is TGTGCCAGCAGTTACATTGGCAACTACGAGCAGTACGTC.

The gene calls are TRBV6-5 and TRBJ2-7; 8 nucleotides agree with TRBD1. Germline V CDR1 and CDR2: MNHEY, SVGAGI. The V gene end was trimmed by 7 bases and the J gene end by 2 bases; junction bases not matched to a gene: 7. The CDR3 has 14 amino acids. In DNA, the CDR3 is TGTGCCAGCACCTTCGGACAGGGCACCTACGAGCAGTACTTC. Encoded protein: CASTFGQGTYEQYF.

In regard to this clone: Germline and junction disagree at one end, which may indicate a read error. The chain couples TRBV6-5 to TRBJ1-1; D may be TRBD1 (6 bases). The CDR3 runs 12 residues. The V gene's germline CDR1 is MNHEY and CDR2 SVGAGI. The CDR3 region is CASSPQAGVGVF. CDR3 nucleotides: TGTGCCAGCAGCCCCCAGGCAGGGGTGGGGGTCTTT.

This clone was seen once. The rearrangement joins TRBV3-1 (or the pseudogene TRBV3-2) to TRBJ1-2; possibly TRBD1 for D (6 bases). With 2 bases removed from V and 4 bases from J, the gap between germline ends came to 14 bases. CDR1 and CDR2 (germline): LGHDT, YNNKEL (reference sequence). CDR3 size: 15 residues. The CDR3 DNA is TGTGCCAGCAGCCAAATCTCAGACAGGTTCTATGGCTACACCTTC. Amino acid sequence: CASSQISDRFYGYTF.

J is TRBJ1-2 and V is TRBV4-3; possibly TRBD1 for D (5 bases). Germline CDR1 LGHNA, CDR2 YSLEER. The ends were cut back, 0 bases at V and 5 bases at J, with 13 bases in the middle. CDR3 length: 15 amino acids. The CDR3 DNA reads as TGCGCCAGCAGCCAAGATGTAGCAGGGCCTTATGGCTACACCTTC. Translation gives CASSQDVAGPYGYTF.

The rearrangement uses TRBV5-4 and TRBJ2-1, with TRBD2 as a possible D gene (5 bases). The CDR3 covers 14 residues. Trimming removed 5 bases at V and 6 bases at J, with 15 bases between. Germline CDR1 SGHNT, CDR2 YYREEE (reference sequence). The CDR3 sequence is CASRLMGGRNEQFF. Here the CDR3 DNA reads TGTGCCAGCAGATTGATGGGCGGGCGCAATGAGCAGTTCTTC.

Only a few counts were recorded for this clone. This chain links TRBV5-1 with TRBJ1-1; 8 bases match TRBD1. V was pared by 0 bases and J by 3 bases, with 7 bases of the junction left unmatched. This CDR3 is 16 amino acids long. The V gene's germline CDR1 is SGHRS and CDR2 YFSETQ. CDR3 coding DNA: TGCGCCAGCAGCTTGGTTCAGGGGGCGGGGTACACTGAAGCTTTCTTT. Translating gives CASSLVQGAGYTEAFF. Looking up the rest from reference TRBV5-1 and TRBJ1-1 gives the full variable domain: KAGVTQTPRYLIKTRGQQVTLSCSPISGHRSVSWYQQTPGQGLQFLFEYFSETQRNKGNFPGRFSGRQFSNSRSEMNVSTLELGDSALYLCASSLVQGAGYTEAFFGQGTRLTVV.

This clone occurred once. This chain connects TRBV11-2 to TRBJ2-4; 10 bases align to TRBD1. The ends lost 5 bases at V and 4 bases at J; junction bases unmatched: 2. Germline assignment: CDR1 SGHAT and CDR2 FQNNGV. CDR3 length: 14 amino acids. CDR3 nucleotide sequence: TGTGCCAGCAGCCCGGGACAGGGGAAAAACATTCAGTACTTC. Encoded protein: CASSPGQGKNIQYF.

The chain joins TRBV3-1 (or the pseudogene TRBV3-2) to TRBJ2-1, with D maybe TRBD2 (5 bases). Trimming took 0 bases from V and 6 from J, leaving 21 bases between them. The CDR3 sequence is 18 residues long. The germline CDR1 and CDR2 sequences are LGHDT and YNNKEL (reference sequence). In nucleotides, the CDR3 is TGTGCCAGCAGCCAAGATCCTCGGGCGCCGAGCGAGGGCAATGAGCAGTTCTTC. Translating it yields CASSQDPRAPSEGNEQFF.

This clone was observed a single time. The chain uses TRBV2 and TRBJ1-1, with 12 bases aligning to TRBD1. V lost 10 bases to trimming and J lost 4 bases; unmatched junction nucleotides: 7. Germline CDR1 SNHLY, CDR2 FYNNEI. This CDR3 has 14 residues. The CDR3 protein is CATTGQGAPTEAFF. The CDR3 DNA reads TGTGCCACTACGGGACAGGGGGCGCCCACTGAAGCTTTCTTT.

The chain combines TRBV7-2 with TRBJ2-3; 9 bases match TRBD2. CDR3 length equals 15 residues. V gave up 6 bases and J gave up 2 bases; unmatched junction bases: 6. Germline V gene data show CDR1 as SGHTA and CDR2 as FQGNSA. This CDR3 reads CASRESSGTTDTQYF. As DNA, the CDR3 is TGTGCCAGCAGAGAATCTAGCGGGACCACAGATACGCAGTATTTT.

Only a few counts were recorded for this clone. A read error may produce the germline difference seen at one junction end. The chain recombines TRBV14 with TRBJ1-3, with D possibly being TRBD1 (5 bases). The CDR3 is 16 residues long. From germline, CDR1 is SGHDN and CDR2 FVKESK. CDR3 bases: TGTGCCAGCAGCCGCACCTACGGGGGATCTGAAAACACCATATATTTT. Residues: CASSRTYGGSENTIYF.

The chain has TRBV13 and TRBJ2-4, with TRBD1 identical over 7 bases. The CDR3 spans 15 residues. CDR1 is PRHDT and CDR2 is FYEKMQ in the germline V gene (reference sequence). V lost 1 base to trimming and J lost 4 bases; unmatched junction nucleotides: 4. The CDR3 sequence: CASSLVAGGKNIQYF. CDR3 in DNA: TGTGCCAGCAGCTTAGTGGCAGGGGGAAAAAACATTCAGTACTTC. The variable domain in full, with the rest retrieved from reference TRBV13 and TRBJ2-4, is AAGVIQSPRHLIKEKRETATLKCYPIPRHDTVYWYQQGPGQDPQFLISFYEKMQSDKGSIPDRFSAQQFSDYHSELNMSSLELGDSALYFCASSLVAGGKNIQYFGAGTRLSVL.

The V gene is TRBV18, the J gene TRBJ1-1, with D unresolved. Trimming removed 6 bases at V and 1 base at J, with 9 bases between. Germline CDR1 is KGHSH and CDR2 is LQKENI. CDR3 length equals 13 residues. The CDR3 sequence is CASSLRGNTEAFF. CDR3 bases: TGTGCCAGCTCCCTCCGGGGGAACACTGAAGCTTTCTTT.

CDR3 coding DNA: TGTGCCACCAGTCAGGGATGGGCAGATGGCTACACCTTC. It is translated as CATSQGWADGYTF. The chain is built from TRBV24-1 and TRBJ1-2, with D possibly TRBD1 on 5 matching bases. Trimming left V 6 bases short and J 6 bases short, with 13 bases between. The germline V gene encodes CDR1 KGHDR and CDR2 SFDVKD. The CDR3 is 13 amino acids.

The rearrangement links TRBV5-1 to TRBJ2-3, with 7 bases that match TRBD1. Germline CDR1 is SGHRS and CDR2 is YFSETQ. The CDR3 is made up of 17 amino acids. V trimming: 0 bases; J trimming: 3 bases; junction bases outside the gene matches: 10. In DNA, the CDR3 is TGCGCCAGCAGCTTGGGTCAACAGGGGTCGTGGACAGATACGCAGTATTTT. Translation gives CASSLGQQGSWTDTQYF.

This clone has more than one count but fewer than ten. CDR3 amino acids: CAWSDLTPPRNTIYF. In DNA, the CDR3 is TGTGCCTGGAGTGACCTGACACCCCCAAGGAACACCATATATTTT. The chain couples TRBV30 to TRBJ1-3; D is undetermined. The CDR3 is 15 amino acids. CDR1 is GTSNPN, CDR2 SVGIG, per germline (reference sequence). V dropped 1 base and J dropped 7 bases, with 17 bases sitting between them.

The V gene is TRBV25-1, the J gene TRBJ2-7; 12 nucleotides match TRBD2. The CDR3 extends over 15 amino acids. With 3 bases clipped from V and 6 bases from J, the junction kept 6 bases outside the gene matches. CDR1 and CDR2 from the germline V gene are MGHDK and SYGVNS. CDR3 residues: CASSEALAGGGEQYV. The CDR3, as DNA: TGTGCCAGCAGTGAGGCACTAGCGGGAGGTGGCGAGCAGTACGTC.

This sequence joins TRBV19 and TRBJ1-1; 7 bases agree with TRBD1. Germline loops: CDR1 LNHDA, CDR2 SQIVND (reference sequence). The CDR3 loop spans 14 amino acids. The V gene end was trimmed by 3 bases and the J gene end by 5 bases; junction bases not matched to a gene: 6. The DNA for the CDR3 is TGTGCCAGTAGTATCGAGGGGGCGGCGACTGAAGCTTTCTTT. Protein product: CASSIEGAATEAFF.

The CDR3 sequence is CAWSVGGEQYV. CDR3 coding DNA: TGTGCCTGGAGTGTGGGAGGCGAGCAGTACGTC. The chain is built from TRBV30 and TRBJ2-7; a weak D match, TRBD2 (6 bases). The V and J ends lost 0 bases and 6 bases respectively, with 6 bases between them. This CDR3 has 11 amino acids. Germline V gene data show CDR1 as GTSNPN and CDR2 as SVGIG (reference sequence).

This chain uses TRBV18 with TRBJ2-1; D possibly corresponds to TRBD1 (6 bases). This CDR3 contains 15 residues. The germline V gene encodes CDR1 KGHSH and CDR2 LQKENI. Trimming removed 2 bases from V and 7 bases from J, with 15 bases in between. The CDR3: CASSPRTGLGNEQFF. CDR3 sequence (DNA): TGTGCCAGCTCACCAAGAACAGGGTTGGGTAATGAGCAGTTCTTC.

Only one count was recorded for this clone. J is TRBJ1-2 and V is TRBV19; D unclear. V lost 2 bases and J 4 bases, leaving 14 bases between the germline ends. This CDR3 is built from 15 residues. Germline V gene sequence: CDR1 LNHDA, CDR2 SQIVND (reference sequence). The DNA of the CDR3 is TGTGCCAGTAGTATATCGCAGGCAAACGCCTATGGCTACACCTTC. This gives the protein CASSISQANAYGYTF.

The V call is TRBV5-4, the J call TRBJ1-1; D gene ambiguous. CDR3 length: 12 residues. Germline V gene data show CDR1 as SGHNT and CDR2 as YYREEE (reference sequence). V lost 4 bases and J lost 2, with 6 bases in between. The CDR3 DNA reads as TGTGCCAGCAGCGTCTACAACACTGAAGCTTTCTTT. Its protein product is CASSVYNTEAFF.